A selection of T cell receptor beta chains follows, all from one sample in a study of T cells in Graves' hyperthyroidism and ophthalmopathy. TCRdb re-called the multiplex PCR reads with MiXCR, one entry per CDR3 protein. Here the sample spans about 610,000 distinct CDR3 sequences, approximately 14% being singletons. Sequenced: blood. These receptors all come from a woman in her 40s with Graves' ophthalmopathy. Both conserved end residues are part of each CDR3. D genes are given only for firm matches. Rows may omit the clone size; those that give it use once, few, many or a size class.

v_gene	j_gene	abundance	d_gene	CDR3aa	CDR3nt
TRBV7-6	TRBJ2-5	many	-	CASSEGVGRSQETQYF	TGTGCCAGCAGCGAGGGGGTTGGACGGAGCCAAGAGACCCAGTACTTC
TRBV11-1	TRBJ2-7	many	-	CASSRDPYYEQYF	TGTGCCAGCAGCCGGGACCCCTACTACGAGCAGTACTTC
TRBV24-1	TRBJ2-5	-	-	CATEGGQETQYF	TGTGCCACCGAGGGGGGGCAAGAGACCCAGTACTTC
TRBV25-1	TRBJ1-5	many	-	CASSVLGGNQPQHF	TGTGCCAGCAGTGTCCTAGGGGGGAATCAGCCCCAGCATTTT
TRBV7-3	TRBJ2-2	-	-	CASSSGPERVRTGELFF	TGTGCCAGCAGCTCCGGACCAGAAAGGGTCCGGACCGGGGAGCTGTTTTTT
TRBV6-2/TRBV6-3	TRBJ2-2	few	-	CASSYRQRAGELFF	TGTGCCAGCAGTTACCGCCAGCGGGCCGGGGAGCTGTTTTTT
TRBV11-2	TRBJ1-1	-	TRBD1	CASSSTGSGTEAFF	TGTGCCAGCAGCTCGACAGGGTCTGGCACTGAAGCTTTCTTT
TRBV6-1	TRBJ1-2	-	TRBD1	CASSSSDRGRNYGYTF	TGTGCCAGCAGCTCGTCAGACAGGGGGCGCAACTATGGCTACACCTTC
TRBV20-1	TRBJ1-1	few	TRBD1	CSAGRTGETEAFF	TGCAGTGCGGGCCGGACAGGGGAGACTGAAGCTTTCTTT
TRBV12-3/TRBV12-4	TRBJ1-5	many	-	CASRGTSNQPQHF	TGTGCCTCAAGGGGGACAAGCAATCAGCCCCAGCATTTT
TRBV29-1	TRBJ2-2	few	TRBD1	CSASDRDAGELFF	TGCAGCGCCTCGGACAGGGACGCCGGGGAGCTGTTTTTT
TRBV6-1	TRBJ1-2	many	TRBD1	CASGGTGTSWAYGYTF	TGTGCCAGCGGCGGGACAGGGACCTCATGGGCCTATGGCTACACCTTC
TRBV18	TRBJ1-1	-	-	CASSPREETEAFF	TGTGCCAGCTCACCACGGGAGGAGACTGAAGCTTTCTTT
TRBV25-1	TRBJ1-2	many	-	CASSEWMGNGYTF	TGTGCCAGCAGTGAGTGGATGGGGAATGGCTACACCTTC
TRBV20-1	TRBJ2-7	many	-	CSAPRGGYPYEQYF	TGCAGTGCCCCTAGGGGGGGCTACCCCTACGAGCAGTACTTC
TRBV27	TRBJ2-2	many	TRBD2	CASSSTSGKYTGELFF	TGTGCCAGCAGTTCAACTAGCGGGAAGTACACCGGGGAGCTGTTTTTT
TRBV28	TRBJ2-5	many	-	CASSLSSRHSGKTQYF	TGTGCCAGCAGTTTATCCTCCCGTCATAGCGGAAAGACCCAGTACTTC
TRBV7-8	TRBJ2-7	many	-	CASSLQAFSYEQYF	TGTGCCAGCAGCTTACAGGCCTTCTCCTACGAGCAGTACTTC
TRBV12-5	TRBJ1-2	many	TRBD1	CASGLVTTGGTNYGYTF	TGTGCTAGTGGTTTGGTAACAACAGGGGGGACTAACTATGGCTACACCTTC
TRBV28	TRBJ2-7	many	-	CASSLLGARYEQYF	TGTGCCAGCAGTTTACTGGGGGCGCGGTACGAGCAGTACTTC
TRBV20-1	TRBJ2-7	few	-	CSADRSIHEQYF	TGCAGTGCGGACAGATCTATCCACGAGCAGTACTTC
TRBV6-2/TRBV6-3	TRBJ2-7	-	TRBD1	CASSYRIPGTGFEQYF	TGTGCCAGCAGTTACCGAATCCCCGGGACAGGGTTCGAGCAGTACTTC
TRBV29-1	TRBJ1-1	many	-	CSVYSAAEAFF	TGCAGCGTTTATAGTGCAGCTGAAGCTTTCTTT
TRBV12-3/TRBV12-4	TRBJ1-5	many	-	CASTQGGTGQPQHF	TGTGCCAGCACTCAGGGAGGGACGGGCCAGCCCCAGCATTTT
TRBV10-3	TRBJ2-5	many	-	CAIRAESQETQYF	TGTGCCATCAGGGCCGAGTCCCAAGAGACCCAGTACTTC
TRBV28	TRBJ2-7	-	-	CASSLKNGHYEQYF	TGTGCCAGCAGTTTAAAAAATGGCCACTACGAGCAGTACTTC
TRBV6-5	TRBJ2-4	few	TRBD1	CASSYDGTGGIQYF	TGTGCCAGCAGTTACGACGGGACAGGGGGCATTCAGTACTTC
TRBV28	TRBJ1-1	many	-	CASSHPRLGGTEAFF	TGTGCCAGCAGCCACCCGCGACTGGGGGGAACTGAAGCTTTCTTT
TRBV6-5	TRBJ2-7	many	TRBD1	CASSSTQGDYEQYF	TGTGCCAGCAGTTCTACTCAGGGGGACTACGAGCAGTACTTC
TRBV12-3/TRBV12-4	TRBJ1-6	few	-	CASSLEALPPLHF	TGTGCCAGCAGTTTAGAGGCATTGCCACCCCTCCACTTT
TRBV6-5	TRBJ1-3	many	-	CASSYSGRRNTIYF	TGTGCCAGCAGTTACTCTGGACGGCGAAACACCATATATTTT
TRBV28	TRBJ1-5	many	-	CASSFLGPQHF	TGTGCCAGCAGTTTCCTGGGGCCCCAGCATTTT
TRBV4-1	TRBJ1-5	many	TRBD1	CASSQVDRGYQPQHF	TGCGCCAGCAGCCAAGTAGACAGGGGATATCAGCCCCAGCATTTT
TRBV28	TRBJ2-1	few	TRBD2	CASSRLAGVDEQFF	TGTGCCAGCAGTAGGCTAGCGGGAGTCGATGAGCAGTTCTTC
TRBV6-1	TRBJ2-2	many	-	CASSPTGFTGELFF	TGTGCCAGCAGCCCAACAGGTTTCACCGGGGAGCTGTTTTTT
TRBV4-2	TRBJ1-2	many	TRBD1	CASSQATGDGYTF	TGTGCCAGCAGCCAAGCAACAGGGGATGGCTACACCTTC
TRBV18	TRBJ2-5	many	-	CASSRGMQGETQYF	TGTGCCAGCTCACGAGGGATGCAGGGGGAGACCCAGTACTTC
TRBV12-3/TRBV12-4	TRBJ1-5	many	TRBD1	CASSIATGGHQPQHF	TGTGCCAGCAGTATCGCGACAGGGGGGCACCAGCCCCAGCATTTT
TRBV25-1	TRBJ2-7	many	-	CASSEGRAVQYF	TGTGCCAGCAGTGAAGGCCGAGCGGTTCAGTACTTC
TRBV5-1	TRBJ2-5	many	TRBD2	CASSSGTSEAETQYF	TGCGCCAGCAGCTCCGGGACTAGCGAGGCGGAGACCCAGTACTTC
TRBV2	TRBJ2-7	-	-	CASMVGGPGEQYF	TGTGCCAGCATGGTGGGGGGCCCGGGCGAGCAGTACTTC
TRBV5-1	TRBJ2-7	-	-	CASSFGAFYEQYF	TGCGCCAGCAGCTTTGGGGCCTTTTACGAGCAGTACTTC
TRBV28	TRBJ2-2	-	TRBD2	CASSTEAGTTGELFF	TGTGCCAGCAGTACCGAAGCGGGAACCACCGGGGAGCTGTTTTTT
TRBV29-1	TRBJ1-2	many	TRBD1	CSVRQGRPYGYTF	TGCAGCGTTCGACAGGGTCGACCCTATGGCTACACCTTC